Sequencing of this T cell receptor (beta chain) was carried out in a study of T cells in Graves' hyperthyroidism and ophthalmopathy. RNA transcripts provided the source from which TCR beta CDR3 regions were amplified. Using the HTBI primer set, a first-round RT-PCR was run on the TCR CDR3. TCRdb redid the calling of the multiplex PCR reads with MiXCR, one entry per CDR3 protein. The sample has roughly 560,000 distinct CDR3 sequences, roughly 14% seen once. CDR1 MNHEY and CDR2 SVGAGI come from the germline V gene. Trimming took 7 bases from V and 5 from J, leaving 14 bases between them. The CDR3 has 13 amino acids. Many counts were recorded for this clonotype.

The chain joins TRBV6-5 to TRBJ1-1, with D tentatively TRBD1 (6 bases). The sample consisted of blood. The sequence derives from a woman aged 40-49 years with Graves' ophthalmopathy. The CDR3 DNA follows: TGTGCCAGCACCAACCCACAGGGTACTGAAGCTTTCTTT. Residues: CASTNPQGTEAFF.